This T cell receptor (beta chain) was sequenced in a study of T cell responses to AZD1222 COVID-19 vaccine. Assay used: immunoSEQ multiplex PCR; TCRdb lists only in-frame clones, some missing. The sample carries roughly 96,000 clones, roughly nine tenths recorded once. The origin of this receptor is an adult in good health. The sequencing used peripheral blood, collected on day 0 of AZD1222 vaccination.

The CDR3 sequence: CASSAQRDTYNEQFF. The CDR3 nucleotides are TGTGCCAGCAGTGCCCAGCGGGATACCTACAATGAGCAGTTCTTC. This chain uses TRBV6-4 with TRBJ2-1; 7 positions agree with TRBD2. The germline V gene has CDR1 MRHNA and CDR2 SNTAGT. This CDR3 comprises 15 residues. J was trimmed by 2 bases and V by 4 bases; bases with no gene match: 5.